Listed below are T cell receptor beta chains from one sample, sequenced in a study of T cell responses to AZD1222 COVID-19 vaccine. Some clones are missing from TCRdb's copy, which holds only in-frame ones; the method was immunoSEQ multiplex PCR. Of around 150,000 clones in the sample, about nine tenths were seen once. The material was peripheral blood, obtained 28 days after the second AZD1222 dose. All receptors derive from an adult who received the AZD1222 COVID-19 vaccine. Both conserved end residues are part of each CDR3. The D gene is left open where the match is weak. Part of the rows lack a size; the others show once, few, many or a class for expanded clones.

once	NA	TRBV25-1	TRBJ2-5	TGTGCCAGCAGTGAATATTGGGAGACCCAGTACTTC	CASSEYWETQYF
NA	NA	TRBV5-4	TRBJ2-7	TGTGCCAGCAGTCTAGGTTCTCTAGTCTCCTACGAGCAGTACTTC	CASSLGSLVSYEQYF
NA	NA	TRBV19	TRBJ1-2	TGTGCCAGTAGTCTGTCAGACCGACGACTAAACTATGGCTACACCTTC	CASSLSDRRLNYGYTF
NA	TRBD1	TRBV15	TRBJ1-2	TGTGCCACCAGCAGGGGAACAGGGGCGAGCTATGGCTACACCTTC	CATSRGTGASYGYTF
NA	NA	TRBV3-1/TRBV3-2	TRBJ1-1	TGTGCCAGCAGCCCCCTCTGGAACACTGAAGCTTTCTTT	CASSPLWNTEAFF
NA	NA	TRBV5-4	TRBJ2-7	TGTGCCAGCAACCGCCCAGGGTCCCACGAGCAGTACTTC	CASNRPGSHEQYF
NA	TRBD1	TRBV2	TRBJ1-3	TGTGCCAGCAGGACAGGGGTTACCGGAAACACCATATATTTT	CASRTGVTGNTIYF
NA	NA	TRBV9	TRBJ2-1	TGTGCCAGCAGCGTAGAGGTAGGGTCTGCATATAACAATGAGCAGTTCTTC	CASSVEVGSAYNNEQFF
NA	NA	TRBV4-1	TRBJ1-2	TGCGCCAGCAGCCAATCCGAAGCGGGGGATAGGGGCTACACCTTC	CASSQSEAGDRGYTF
NA	TRBD1	TRBV10-3	TRBJ1-3	TGTGCCATCAGTGCCCGGGACAGATCCTCTGGAAACACCATATATTTT	CAISARDRSSGNTIYF
NA	TRBD1	TRBV3-1/TRBV3-2	TRBJ1-2	TGTGCCAGCAGCCAAGATTGGGGGACAGGGGATAGAGGCTACACCTTC	CASSQDWGTGDRGYTF
NA	NA	TRBV3-1/TRBV3-2	TRBJ2-1	TGTGCCAGCAGCTTAAGTGGGCCTCTAGGAGACAATGAGCAGTTCTTC	CASSLSGPLGDNEQFF
NA	NA	TRBV6-2/TRBV6-3	TRBJ2-3	TGTGCCAGCAGTTACCGGGCAGATACGCAGTATTTT	CASSYRADTQYF
NA	NA	TRBV7-3	TRBJ2-3	TGTGCCAGCAGCTTAGATCACCGCGGCGGGGTCTCGGCAGATACGCAGTATTTT	CASSLDHRGGVSADTQYF
NA	TRBD1	TRBV5-1	TRBJ2-7	TGCGCCAGCAGCTTAACAGGGGTTACCTACGAGCAGTACTTC	CASSLTGVTYEQYF
few	NA	TRBV10-3	TRBJ1-1	TGTGCCATCAGGGGACACGAGAACACTGAAGCTTTCTTT	CAIRGHENTEAFF
NA	NA	TRBV7-2	TRBJ1-2	TGTGCCAGCAGCTTAGACGGAGGGGGACTCGGCTATGGCTACACCTTC	CASSLDGGGLGYGYTF
NA	NA	TRBV11-2	TRBJ1-3	TGTGCCAGCAGCTTAATGCCAGGGCCAAACACCATATATTTT	CASSLMPGPNTIYF
NA	TRBD2	TRBV7-2	TRBJ2-7	TGTGCCAGCAGCTTAGATAGCGGGGGGACATCCTACGAGCAGTACTTC	CASSLDSGGTSYEQYF
NA	TRBD1	TRBV28	TRBJ1-3	TGTGCCATTACAACCCTCCGGGACAGAATCTCTGGAAACACCATATATTTT	CAITTLRDRISGNTIYF
NA	NA	TRBV19	TRBJ2-7	TGTGCCAGTAGTAGGGCTCTTGGGACGATCCTCGGGCAGTACTTC	CASSRALGTILGQYF
NA	TRBD1	TRBV7-6	TRBJ1-4	TGTGCCAGCAGCTTAAATCTGGGACAGGGTGAAAAACTGTTTTTT	CASSLNLGQGEKLFF
NA	NA	TRBV29-1	TRBJ1-5	TGCAGCGTTAGAGAGGGGGATCAGCCCCAGCATTTT	CSVREGDQPQHF
NA	NA	TRBV11-1	TRBJ1-2	TGTGCCAGCAGCAACCGCCGGGGGAACTATGGCTACACCTTC	CASSNRRGNYGYTF
NA	NA	TRBV3-1/TRBV3-2	TRBJ2-7	TGTGCCAGCAGCCACCGGGGACTCCCTAGCTCCTACGAGCAGTACTTC	CASSHRGLPSSYEQYF
NA	NA	TRBV10-3	TRBJ2-6	TGTGCCATCAGTGAGTCTCTCTCTGGGGCCAACGTCCTGACTTTC	CAISESLSGANVLTF
NA	NA	TRBV21-1	TRBJ1-5	TGTGCCAGTTCCCAATCGGGGAGCCAGCCCCAGCATTTT	CASSQSGSQPQHF
once	NA	TRBV5-1	TRBJ2-2	TGCGCCAGCAGCTTGGAAGTTCGGCAGGCCACCGGGGAGCTGTTTTTT	CASSLEVRQATGELFF
NA	NA	TRBV2	TRBJ2-3	TGTGCCATCCAGGGTGACTCTGCTAGCACAGATACGCAGTATTTT	CAIQGDSASTDTQYF
NA	TRBD1	TRBV10-3	TRBJ2-2	TGTGCCATCAGTGCCGGGACAGGGGTCGACACCGGGGAGCTGTTTTTT	CAISAGTGVDTGELFF
NA	NA	TRBV5-1	TRBJ2-1	TGCGCCAGCAGATTAGCAGGGGCCTACAATGAGCAGTTCTTC	CASRLAGAYNEQFF
NA	NA	TRBV19	TRBJ1-4	TGTGCCAGTAGTACGGGGGCCGCACTGGCATCTAATGAAAAACTGTTTTTT	CASSTGAALASNEKLFF
NA	TRBD2	TRBV5-1	TRBJ2-1	TGCGCCAGCAGCTTGGAGACTAGCGGGTGGTACAATGAGCAGTTCTTC	CASSLETSGWYNEQFF
NA	TRBD2	TRBV10-3	TRBJ2-3	TGTGCCATCAGTGAGTCGGGACTAGCGGGAGGCACAGATACGCAGTATTTT	CAISESGLAGGTDTQYF
NA	TRBD1	TRBV7-2	TRBJ1-2	TGTGCCAGCAGCTTAGCCTCCGGTGGGGGACAGGGCTACACCTTC	CASSLASGGGQGYTF
NA	NA	TRBV3-1/TRBV3-2	TRBJ1-5	TGTGCCAGCAGCCGGGGCACCTATAGCAATCAGCCCCAGCATTTT	CASSRGTYSNQPQHF
NA	NA	TRBV21-1	TRBJ2-1	TGTGCCAGCAGCGGACCTCTAGCGGGAGGCCAGAGTGAGCAGTTCTTC	CASSGPLAGGQSEQFF
once	NA	TRBV3-1/TRBV3-2	TRBJ2-4	TGTGCCAGCAGCCTCACGGTTAGAGCCCTAGCCAAAAACATTCAGTACTTC	CASSLTVRALAKNIQYF
NA	NA	TRBV12-2	TRBJ2-3	TGTGCAAGTCGCTTAGGCGGGAGGGGCGCAGATACGCAGTATTTT	CASRLGGRGADTQYF
NA	NA	TRBV18	TRBJ2-7	TGTGCCAGCTCACCGTCCCGGAGGGCTTACGAGCAGTACTTC	CASSPSRRAYEQYF
once	NA	TRBV5-4	TRBJ2-1	TGTGCCGGAGGGACTCCTAACAATGAGCAGTTCTTC	CAGGTPNNEQFF
NA	NA	TRBV18	TRBJ2-7	TGTGCCAGCTCACCACTCCCGTCAGAGAAGGAGCAGTACTTC	CASSPLPSEKEQYF
NA	NA	TRBV5-1	TRBJ2-5	TGCGCCAGCAGCTCAGGGCCATGGGAGACCCAGTACTTC	CASSSGPWETQYF
NA	TRBD1	TRBV15	TRBJ1-1	TGTGCCACCAGCCAGAGCGCGACAGGGGTGGGCACTGAAGCTTTCTTT	CATSQSATGVGTEAFF
NA	NA	TRBV28	TRBJ2-7	TGTGCCAGCAGTTTAGGTAGGGGTCTATCCTACGAGCAGTACTTC	CASSLGRGLSYEQYF
NA	NA	TRBV6-2/TRBV6-3	TRBJ2-7	TGTGCCAGCAGTTCATTAGGGGCGACCTACGAGCAGTACTTC	CASSSLGATYEQYF
NA	TRBD1	TRBV15	TRBJ1-6	TGTGCCACCAGCACCCGACAGGGAATGAGTTCACCCCTCCACTTT	CATSTRQGMSSPLHF
NA	NA	TRBV4-3	TRBJ1-2	TGCGCCAGCGGGGTCCGGGGGTCTAACTATGGCTACACCTTC	CASGVRGSNYGYTF
NA	TRBD1	TRBV5-5	TRBJ2-2	TGTGCCAGCAGCTTCTTCTTTGGTCTCGGGACAGGGGGGACCGGGGAGCTGTTTTTT	CASSFFFGLGTGGTGELFF
NA	NA	TRBV19	TRBJ1-2	TGTGCCACCGCGATCGCAGGGGCCTATGGCTACACCTTC	CATAIAGAYGYTF
NA	NA	TRBV20-1	TRBJ1-2	TGCAGTGCTGCTACATACTATGGCTACACCTTC	CSAATYYGYTF